A selection of T cell receptor beta chains follows, all from one sample in a study of OX40 agonist ivuxolimab in advanced cancers. Profiling relied on immunoSEQ multiplex PCR, and the TCRdb table lists in-frame clones only, not all of them. The data hold 45,000 to 55,000 clones, with roughly 81% observed a single time. The starting material was CD4+ or CD8+ T cells sorted from blood, obtained in a trial of the OX40 agonist ivuxolimab. The receptors originated from an adult with an advanced solid tumor such as melanoma, head and neck, liver or kidney cancer. Each CDR3 is given with its conserved first and last residue. D genes are given only for firm matches. A row's size may be missing; if present it is once, few, many or a size class.

j_call d_call v_call clone_size cdr3_nt cdr3_aa
TRBJ2-1 NA TRBV15 NA TGTGCCACCAGCATGTTTGGTGGGAGGGGGGAGGCGTTCTTC CATSMFGGRGEAFF
TRBJ1-5 NA TRBV18 once TGTGCCAGCTCACCAGCCGGGGGTGGACGCGATCAGCCCCAGCATTTT CASSPAGGGRDQPQHF
TRBJ2-1 NA TRBV9 NA TGTGCCAGCAGCTCGGGACTTCCCAATGAGCAGTTCTTC CASSSGLPNEQFF
TRBJ1-1 NA TRBV21-1 NA TGTGCCAGCAGCAAAGTCCGGGTTCCGAACACTGAAGCTTTCTTT CASSKVRVPNTEAFF
TRBJ2-7 NA TRBV10-2 NA TGCGCCAGCAGTGGGGGGATTCCAGGATCCTACGAGCAGTACTTC CASSGGIPGSYEQYF
TRBJ2-4 TRBD1 TRBV19 NA TGTGCCAGTAGTATGGGACAGGGAGGCCTAGCCAAAAACATTCAGTACTTC CASSMGQGGLAKNIQYF
TRBJ2-3 NA TRBV29-1 NA TGCAGCGTTGAAGGGCGAACGAGTGGGACAGATACGCAGTATTTT CSVEGRTSGTDTQYF
TRBJ2-1 NA TRBV5-8 NA TGTGCCAGCAGCTGGCTAGCTAACAATGAGCAGTTCTTC CASSWLANNEQFF
TRBJ1-1 NA TRBV2 once TGTGCCCCGGGGCAGACGAACACTGAAGCTTTCTTT CAPGQTNTEAFF
TRBJ2-7 TRBD1 TRBV7-9 NA TGTGCCAGCAGCTTATCAGGGGGCGGCGACGAGCAGTACTTC CASSLSGGGDEQYF
TRBJ2-5 NA TRBV7-9 NA TGTGCCAGCAGCTTAAACCAAGAGACCCAGTACTTC CASSLNQETQYF
TRBJ2-6 NA TRBV20-1 NA TGCAGTGCCGGCAACGTCCTGACTTTC CSAGNVLTF
TRBJ2-7 TRBD2 TRBV7-9 few TGTGCCAGCAGCTTAGCAGTAGCGGGAGGGAAAGAGCAGTACTTC CASSLAVAGGKEQYF
TRBJ2-7 NA TRBV11-2 NA TGTGCCAGCAGCTTAGATCGAAGCGTCACTTACGAGCAGTACTTC CASSLDRSVTYEQYF
TRBJ2-2 NA TRBV13 NA TGTGCCAGCAGCTTAACGTCCGCCATAATTAGGAAGGGCACCGGGGAGCTGTTTTTT CASSLTSAIIRKGTGELFF
TRBJ2-7 TRBD1 TRBV6-1 NA TGTGCCACCCCGACGACAGGGTCATCCTACGAGCAGTACTTC CATPTTGSSYEQYF
TRBJ2-1 NA TRBV18 NA TGTGCCAGCTCACCACCCAGTGCCGGGAACAATGAGCAGTTCTTC CASSPPSAGNNEQFF
TRBJ1-1 NA TRBV5-1 NA TGCGCCAGCAGCTCCCTTGCCTTAATTAGGACAGCGACGATCATGAACACTGAAGCTTTCTTT CASSSLALIRTATIMNTEAFF
TRBJ2-2 NA TRBV9 NA TGTGCCAGCAGCCCGACGGACCGGGAGCTGTTTTTT CASSPTDRELFF
TRBJ2-4 NA TRBV4-1 NA TGCGCCAGCAGCCAAGGGGCGAGACAAGAGAACCTAGCCAAAAACATTCAGTACTTC CASSQGARQENLAKNIQYF
TRBJ1-2 TRBD1 TRBV29-1 NA TGCAGCGTTGAGGAGGGGGCGAGCGGCTACACCTTC CSVEEGASGYTF
TRBJ2-2 TRBD2 TRBV28 NA TGTGCCAGCGCACGGGGGGACCTAAACACCGGGGAGCTGTTTTTT CASARGDLNTGELFF
TRBJ1-2 NA TRBV5-5 NA TGTGCCAGCAGCTTGGAGGCAGGCTATGGCTACACCTTC CASSLEAGYGYTF
TRBJ2-5 NA TRBV19 NA TGTGCCACAACCGGGACTGGGGAGACCCAGTACTTC CATTGTGETQYF
TRBJ2-7 TRBD2 TRBV2 NA TGTGCCAGCAGGAAGCGGGAGTCCTCCTACGAGCAGTACTTC CASRKRESSYEQYF
TRBJ2-3 NA TRBV11-3 NA TGTGCCAGCAGTGACACTAGCACAGATACGCAGTATTTT CASSDTSTDTQYF
TRBJ1-1 NA TRBV18 NA TGTGCCAGCTCATCGACAGACATGAACACTGAAGCTTTCTTT CASSSTDMNTEAFF
TRBJ1-5 NA TRBV2 NA TGTGCCAGCAGAATCAGCAGGGGTTCCCATCAGCCCCAGCATTTT CASRISRGSHQPQHF
TRBJ2-7 TRBD1 TRBV27 NA TGTGCCAGCAGCCGACAGGGGAATTTTGTCGAGCAGTACTTC CASSRQGNFVEQYF
TRBJ2-1 NA TRBV6-5 NA TGTGCCAGCAGTTATGAGGGGAACAATGAGCAGTTCTTC CASSYEGNNEQFF
TRBJ1-4 NA TRBV4-1 NA TGCGCCAGCAGCGGAAACGCGCTGCGAGGGGAAAAACTGTTTTTT CASSGNALRGEKLFF
TRBJ2-3 TRBD1 TRBV7-8 NA TGTGCCAGCAGCTTCGGGACAGGGGCGACAGATACGCAGTATTTT CASSFGTGATDTQYF
TRBJ2-3 TRBD1 TRBV28 NA TGTGCCAGCAAGACAGGGGGCAAAGAGACAGATACGCAGTATTTT CASKTGGKETDTQYF
TRBJ1-1 NA TRBV19 NA TGTGCCAGTAGTCTCCGGGACAAGAACACTGAAGCTTTCTTT CASSLRDKNTEAFF
TRBJ2-3 TRBD2 TRBV10-2 NA TGCGCCAGCAGTGCGGGACTAGCGACCACAGATACGCAGTATTTT CASSAGLATTDTQYF
TRBJ1-1 NA TRBV10-3 NA TGTGCCATCAGGAACGTACACACTGAAGCTTTCTTT CAIRNVHTEAFF
TRBJ2-7 NA TRBV28 NA TGTGCCAGCAGTCCCCTGAAGGCGGGATTTGTCGAGCAGTACTTC CASSPLKAGFVEQYF
TRBJ2-1 TRBD1 TRBV7-9 once TGTGCCAGCACCCAAGGGGGCGGAACCTACAATGAGCAGTTCTTC CASTQGGGTYNEQFF
TRBJ2-5 TRBD2 TRBV27 NA TGTGCCAGCAGTCCTGGACTAGCGGGGATGGGAGAGACCCAGTACTTC CASSPGLAGMGETQYF
TRBJ1-2 NA TRBV5-4 NA TGTGCCAGCAGTCTAGGGTATGGCTACACCTTC CASSLGYGYTF
TRBJ2-1 NA TRBV5-1 NA TGCGCCAGCAGCTCGGACGTGGACAATGAGCAGTTCTTC CASSSDVDNEQFF
TRBJ2-7 TRBD2 TRBV6-5 few TGTGCCAGCAGTTTTTCTAGCGGGAGGAATTTCTACGAGCAGTACTTC CASSFSSGRNFYEQYF
TRBJ2-7 NA TRBV29-1 NA TGCAGCGTGGCCAAAGATACAGGGTCCCTTGAGCAGTACTTC CSVAKDTGSLEQYF
TRBJ1-2 TRBD1 TRBV7-9 NA TGTGCCAGCAGCCACCGGGGACAGAATGGCTACACCTTC CASSHRGQNGYTF
TRBJ1-2 NA TRBV5-1 NA TGCGCCAGCAGCCCCGACAGCAACTATGGCTACACCTTC CASSPDSNYGYTF
TRBJ1-2 TRBD1 TRBV30 few TGTGCCCGCGACCGCCCCGGGACAGGGGACTATGGCTACACCTTC CARDRPGTGDYGYTF
TRBJ2-2 NA TRBV6-5 NA TGTGCCAGCAGTTCACCTTCCCAGGGTCTGACCGGGGAGCTGTTTTTT CASSSPSQGLTGELFF
TRBJ2-2 NA TRBV2 once TGTGCCAGCAGTACATTACTCCCCGGGGAGCTGTTTTTT CASSTLLPGELFF
TRBJ1-2 NA TRBV5-1 NA TGCGCCAGCAGCTTGGCAGGGGAGTATGGCTACACCTTC CASSLAGEYGYTF
TRBJ1-5 NA TRBV7-9 NA TGTGCCAGCAGCTTTGCAGGGTACAATCAGCCCCAGCATTTT CASSFAGYNQPQHF
TRBJ2-1 TRBD1 TRBV5-4 NA TGTGCCAGCAGCTTGGGGGGACAGGGGGCGCAGGATGAGCAGTTCTTC CASSLGGQGAQDEQFF
TRBJ2-1 TRBD1 TRBV6-6 few TGTGCCAGCAGTGGAGGGACAGGGGGATACAATGAGCAGTTCTTC CASSGGTGGYNEQFF
TRBJ2-2 NA TRBV7-9 medium-sized TGTGCCAGCAGCTTAGTGGCTCACACCGGGGAGCTGTTTTTT CASSLVAHTGELFF
TRBJ1-1 NA TRBV5-1 NA TGCGCCAGCAGCTTGGCCAATCCGAACACTGAAGCTTTCTTT CASSLANPNTEAFF
TRBJ2-5 TRBD2 TRBV11-2 NA TGCGCCAGCAGCTCCCGGGGTAGCGGGGCACCCGAGACCCAGTACTTC CASSSRGSGAPETQYF
TRBJ2-1 NA TRBV19 NA TGTGCCAGTAGTATGGCGAGGTCCGAGGGCTCCTACAATGAGCAGTTCTTC CASSMARSEGSYNEQFF
TRBJ2-1 NA TRBV30 NA TGTGCCTGGAGTGCCTCAACCTATAATGAGCAGTTCTTC CAWSASTYNEQFF
TRBJ2-7 NA TRBV11-2 NA TGTGCCAGCAGCGCCGGGCCGCTCTACGAGCAGTACTTC CASSAGPLYEQYF